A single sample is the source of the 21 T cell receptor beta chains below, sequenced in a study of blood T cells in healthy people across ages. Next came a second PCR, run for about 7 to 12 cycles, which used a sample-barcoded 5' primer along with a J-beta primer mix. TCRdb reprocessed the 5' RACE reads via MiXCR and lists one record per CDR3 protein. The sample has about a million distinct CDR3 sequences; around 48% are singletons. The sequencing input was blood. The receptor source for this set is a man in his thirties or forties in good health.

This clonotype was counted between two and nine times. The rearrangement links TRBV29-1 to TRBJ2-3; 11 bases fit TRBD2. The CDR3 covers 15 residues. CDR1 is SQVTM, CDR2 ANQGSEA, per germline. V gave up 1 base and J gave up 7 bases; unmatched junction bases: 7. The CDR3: CSVEGGSGGANTQYF. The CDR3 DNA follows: TGCAGCGTTGAAGGAGGTAGCGGGGGGGCAAATACGCAGTATTTT.

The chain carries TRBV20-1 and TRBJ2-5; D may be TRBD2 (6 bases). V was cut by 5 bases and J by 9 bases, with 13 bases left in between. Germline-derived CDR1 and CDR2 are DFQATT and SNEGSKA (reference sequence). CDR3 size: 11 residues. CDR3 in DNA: TGCAGTGCTCGGAGCAGGGAGGCCCAGTACTTC. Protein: CSARSREAQYF.

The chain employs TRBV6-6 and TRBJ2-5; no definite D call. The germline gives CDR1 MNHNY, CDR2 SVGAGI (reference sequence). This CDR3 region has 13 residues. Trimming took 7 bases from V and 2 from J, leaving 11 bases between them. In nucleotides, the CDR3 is TGTGCCAGCATCCCGGCTGCACAAGAGACCCAGTACTTC. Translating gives CASIPAAQETQYF.

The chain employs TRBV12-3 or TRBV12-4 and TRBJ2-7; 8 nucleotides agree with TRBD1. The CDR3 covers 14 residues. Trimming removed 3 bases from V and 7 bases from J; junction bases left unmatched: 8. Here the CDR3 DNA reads TGTGCCAGCAGTTTCGGGACAGGATACAATGAGCAGTACTTC. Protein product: CASSFGTGYNEQYF.

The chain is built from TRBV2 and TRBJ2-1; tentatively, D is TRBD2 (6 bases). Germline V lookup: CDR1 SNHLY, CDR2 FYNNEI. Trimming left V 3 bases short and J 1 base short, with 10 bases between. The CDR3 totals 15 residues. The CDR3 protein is CASSELEGSYNEQFF. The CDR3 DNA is TGTGCCAGCAGTGAGTTGGAGGGTTCCTACAATGAGCAGTTCTTC.

The CDR3 sequence is CASSPPGLKETQYF. CDR3 coding DNA: TGTGCCAGCAGCCCTCCGGGACTAAAAGAGACCCAGTACTTC. J is TRBJ2-5 and V is TRBV28; TRBD2 matches 7 bases. The CDR3 has 14 residues. Germline V CDR1 and CDR2: MDHEN, SYDVKM. The V and J ends lost 6 bases and 3 bases, in that order; junction bases with no gene match: 7.

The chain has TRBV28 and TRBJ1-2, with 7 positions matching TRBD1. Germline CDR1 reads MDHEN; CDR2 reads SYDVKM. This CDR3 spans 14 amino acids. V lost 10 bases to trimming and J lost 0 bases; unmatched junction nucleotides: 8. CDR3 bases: TGTGCCACCCTAACGGGACAGCCTAACTATGGCTACACCTTC. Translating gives CATLTGQPNYGYTF.

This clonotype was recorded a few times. CDR3 sequence (DNA): TGTGCCAGCAGTGACGGGACTAGCGGGGGTGGATACAATGAGCAGTTCTTC. It specifies CASSDGTSGGGYNEQFF. The chain carries TRBV6-4 and TRBJ2-1; 14 bases line up with TRBD2. CDR1 and CDR2 from the germline V gene are MRHNA and SNTAGT. The CDR3 has 17 residues. The V gene end was trimmed by 2 bases and the J gene end by 4 bases; junction bases not matched to a gene: 4.

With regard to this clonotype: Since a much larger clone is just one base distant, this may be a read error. DNA of the CDR3: TGTGCCAGCAGCCACGAACTAGCGGGACGAGAGACCCAGTACTTC. Translation gives CASSHELAGRETQYF. This chain uses TRBV7-2 with TRBJ2-5; 10 bases fit TRBD2. After removal of 5 bases from V and 4 bases from J, the junction contained 7 bases not matched to a gene. Germline CDR1 SGHTA, CDR2 FQGNSA. This CDR3 has 15 residues.

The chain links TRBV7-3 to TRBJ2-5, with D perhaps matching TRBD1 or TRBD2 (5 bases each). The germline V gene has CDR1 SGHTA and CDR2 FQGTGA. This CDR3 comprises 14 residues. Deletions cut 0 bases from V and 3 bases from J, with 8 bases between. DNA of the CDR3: TGTGCCAGCAGCTTAACCGTGGGGGAAGAGACCCAGTACTTC. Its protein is CASSLTVGEETQYF.

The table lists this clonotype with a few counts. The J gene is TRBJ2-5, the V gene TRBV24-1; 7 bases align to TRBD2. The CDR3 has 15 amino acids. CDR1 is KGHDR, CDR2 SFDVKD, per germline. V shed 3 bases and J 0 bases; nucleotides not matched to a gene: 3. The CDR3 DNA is TGTGCCACCAGTGATCCGCGGGGGTACCAAGAGACCCAGTACTTC. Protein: CATSDPRGYQETQYF.

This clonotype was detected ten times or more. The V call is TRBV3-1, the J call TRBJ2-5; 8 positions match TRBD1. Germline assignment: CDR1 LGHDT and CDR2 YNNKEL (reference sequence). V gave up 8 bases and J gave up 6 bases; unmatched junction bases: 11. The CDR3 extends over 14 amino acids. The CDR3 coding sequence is TGTGCCAGCCAAAAGACAGGGGAGTTAAAGACCCAGTACTTC. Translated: CASQKTGELKTQYF.

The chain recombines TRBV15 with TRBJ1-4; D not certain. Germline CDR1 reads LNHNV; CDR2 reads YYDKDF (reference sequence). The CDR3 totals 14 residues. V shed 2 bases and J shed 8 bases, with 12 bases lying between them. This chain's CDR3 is CATSRLPVGEKLFF. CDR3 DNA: TGTGCCACCAGCAGACTACCCGTAGGGGAAAAACTGTTTTTT.

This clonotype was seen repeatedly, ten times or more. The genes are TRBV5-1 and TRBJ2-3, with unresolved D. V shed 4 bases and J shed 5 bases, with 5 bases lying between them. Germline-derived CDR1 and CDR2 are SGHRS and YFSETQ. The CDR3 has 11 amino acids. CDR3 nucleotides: TGCGCCAGCAGCACACTAGATACGCAGTATTTT. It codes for CASSTLDTQYF.

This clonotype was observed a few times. In nucleotides, the CDR3 is TGTGCCAGCAGCATGTCCCCGGATACGCAGTATTTT. Its protein product is CASSMSPDTQYF. The chain carries TRBV7-2 and TRBJ2-3; no clear D. Germline CDR1 is SGHTA and CDR2 is FQGNSA. Trimming left V 5 bases short and J 6 bases short, with 9 bases between. The CDR3 is 12 amino acids.

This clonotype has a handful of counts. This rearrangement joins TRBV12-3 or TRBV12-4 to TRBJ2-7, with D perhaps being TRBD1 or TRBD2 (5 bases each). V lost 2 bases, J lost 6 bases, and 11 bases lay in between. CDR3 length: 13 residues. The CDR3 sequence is CASSLSGPPEQYF. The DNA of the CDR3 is TGTGCCAGCAGTTTATCGGGACCGCCCGAGCAGTACTTC.

The CDR3 nucleotides read TGTGCCAGCAGGGCCGGGGCAGGCACTGAAGCTTTCTTT. It is translated as CASRAGAGTEAFF. This rearrangement joins TRBV27 to TRBJ1-1, with D possibly TRBD1 on 5 matching bases. The V end lost 6 bases, the J end lost 4 bases, and 12 bases lay between the germline ends. The germline gives CDR1 MNHEY, CDR2 SMNVEV (reference sequence). The CDR3 length is 13 residues.

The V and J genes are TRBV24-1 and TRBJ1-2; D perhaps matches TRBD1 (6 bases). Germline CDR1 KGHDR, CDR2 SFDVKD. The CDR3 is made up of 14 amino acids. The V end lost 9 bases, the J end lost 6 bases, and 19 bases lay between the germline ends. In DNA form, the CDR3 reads TGTGCCACCTCTCGAGGGGGAGGAAGGGATGGCTACACCTTC. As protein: CATSRGGGRDGYTF.

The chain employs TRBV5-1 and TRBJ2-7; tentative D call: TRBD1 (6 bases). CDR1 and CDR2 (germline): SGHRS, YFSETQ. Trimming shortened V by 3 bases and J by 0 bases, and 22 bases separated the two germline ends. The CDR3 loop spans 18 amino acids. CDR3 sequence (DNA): TGCGCCAGCAGCTCAGGACAGTTTGAGATCAAGTCCTCCTACGAGCAGTACTTC. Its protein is CASSSGQFEIKSSYEQYF.

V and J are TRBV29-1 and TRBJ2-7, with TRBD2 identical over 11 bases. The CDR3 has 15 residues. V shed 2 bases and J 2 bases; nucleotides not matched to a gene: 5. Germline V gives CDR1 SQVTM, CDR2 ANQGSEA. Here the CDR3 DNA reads TGCAGCGTTGAACTCGGGACTAGCGGAACCTACGAGCAGTACTTC. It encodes CSVELGTSGTYEQYF.

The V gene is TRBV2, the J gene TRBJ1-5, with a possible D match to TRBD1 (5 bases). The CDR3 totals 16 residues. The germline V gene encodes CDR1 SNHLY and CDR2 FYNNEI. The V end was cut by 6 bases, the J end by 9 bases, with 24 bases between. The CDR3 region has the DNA TGTGCCAGCAGCCAAAGAGAGGGGCAGGGTGGAACGCCCCAGCATTTT. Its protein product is CASSQREGQGGTPQHF.